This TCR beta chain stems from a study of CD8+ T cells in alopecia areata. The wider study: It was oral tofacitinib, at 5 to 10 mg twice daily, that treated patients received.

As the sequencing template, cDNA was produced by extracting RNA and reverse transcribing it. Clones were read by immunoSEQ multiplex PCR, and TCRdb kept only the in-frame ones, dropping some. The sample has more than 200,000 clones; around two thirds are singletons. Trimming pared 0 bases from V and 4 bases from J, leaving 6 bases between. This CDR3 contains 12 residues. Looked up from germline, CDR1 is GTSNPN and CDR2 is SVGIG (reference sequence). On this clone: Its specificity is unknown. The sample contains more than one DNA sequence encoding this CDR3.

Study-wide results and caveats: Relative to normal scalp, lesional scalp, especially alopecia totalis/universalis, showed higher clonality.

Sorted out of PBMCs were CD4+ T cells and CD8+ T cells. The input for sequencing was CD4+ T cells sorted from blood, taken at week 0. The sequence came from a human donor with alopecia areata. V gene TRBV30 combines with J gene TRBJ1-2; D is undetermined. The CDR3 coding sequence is TGTGCCTGGAGTGTATCCATCTATGGCTACACCTTC. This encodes CAWSVSIYGYTF.